Below, 19 T cell receptor beta chains from the same sample are listed, as sequenced in a study of T cells in Graves' hyperthyroidism and ophthalmopathy. Amplification of TCR beta CDR3 regions used RNA as the template. During a first-round RT-PCR of the TCR CDR3, the HTBI primer set was used. TCRdb reprocessed the multiplex PCR reads via MiXCR and lists one record per CDR3 protein. Here the sample spans some 560,000 distinct CDR3 sequences, approximately 14% being singletons. The sample comprised blood. All receptors derive from a woman aged 35 to 49 with Graves' hyperthyroidism.

V gene TRBV18 combines with J gene TRBJ2-7; D is perhaps TRBD1 or TRBD2 (5 bases each). V shed 4 bases and J shed 5 bases, with 18 bases lying between them. This CDR3 spans 15 amino acids. Germline values: CDR1 KGHSH, CDR2 LQKENI. CDR3 coding DNA: TGTGCCAGCTCACAGTTCTTGGGGGTTTTCAACGAGCAGTACTTC. Amino acids: CASSQFLGVFNEQYF.

A few counts support this clonotype. The chain employs TRBV9 and TRBJ1-5; D ambiguous. V gave up 0 bases and J gave up 2 bases, with 9 bases separating them. Germline V gives CDR1 SGDLS, CDR2 YYNGEE. CDR3 length: 15 residues. The CDR3: CASSVGGYGNQPQHF. CDR3 nucleotide sequence: TGTGCCAGCAGCGTAGGGGGTTATGGCAATCAGCCCCAGCATTTT.

V usage is TRBV28 and J usage is TRBJ2-3, with no clear D. This CDR3 spans 14 amino acids. Germline V CDR1 and CDR2: MDHEN, SYDVKM. V gave up 6 bases and J gave up 6 bases, with 16 bases separating them. CDR3 amino acids: CASSLKRVPDTQYF. Here the CDR3 DNA reads TGTGCCAGCAGCTTAAAACGGGTCCCCGATACGCAGTATTTT.

The rearrangement joins TRBV27 to TRBJ2-7; D remains ambiguous. Per the germline V gene, CDR1 is MNHEY and CDR2 is SMNVEV (reference sequence). Trimming pared 6 bases from V and 1 base from J, leaving 13 bases between. The CDR3 loop spans 14 amino acids. The CDR3 DNA reads as TGTGCCAGCAGACTGAGTGAAGGGTCCTACGAGCAGTACTTC. Amino acids: CASRLSEGSYEQYF.

This clonotype was counted many times. V and J are TRBV7-2 and TRBJ1-1; D is possibly TRBD1 (5 bases). V was cut by 2 bases and J by 0 bases, with 10 bases left in between. Per the germline V gene, CDR1 is SGHTA and CDR2 is FQGNSA. The CDR3 consists of 15 residues. The CDR3 is CASSLRDRMNTEAFF. The CDR3 DNA sequence: TGTGCCAGCAGCTTACGGGACCGCATGAACACTGAAGCTTTCTTT.

This clonotype was seen repeatedly, ten times or more. V is TRBV3-1 and J is TRBJ2-2, with a tentative D call TRBD2 (6 bases). Trimming removed 7 bases from V and 1 base from J, with 19 bases in between. CDR1 is LGHDT, CDR2 YNNKEL, per germline (reference sequence). The CDR3 spans 17 residues. CDR3 sequence (DNA): TGTGCCAGCACCAACAAAGGGGTAGCGGAGAACACCGGGGAGCTGTTTTTT. Its translation: CASTNKGVAENTGELFF.

This clonotype was counted at least ten times. The V gene is TRBV24-1, the J gene TRBJ1-2, with D unresolved. V was cut by 6 bases and J by 0 bases, with 13 bases left in between. Germline lookup yields CDR1 KGHDR and CDR2 SFDVKD. There are 15 residues in the CDR3. The CDR3 spells CATSWFKGANYGYTF. The DNA of the CDR3 is TGTGCCACCAGTTGGTTTAAGGGCGCTAACTATGGCTACACCTTC.

The sample holds a few counts of this clonotype. The rearrangement joins TRBV7-9 to TRBJ2-1; no firm D call. Germline V gene data show CDR1 as SEHNR and CDR2 as FQNEAQ (reference sequence). The length of the CDR3 is 17 residues. The V gene lost 4 bases and the J gene lost 0 bases, with 16 bases spanning the gap. CDR3 nucleotides: TGTGCCAGCAGCTCAACTCGGGCGTCGAGCTCCTACAATGAGCAGTTCTTC. This codes for CASSSTRASSSYNEQFF.

This clonotype showed up many times. The chain uses TRBV30 and TRBJ1-6; D possibly corresponds to TRBD1 (6 bases). Germline V gene lookup returns CDR1 GTSNPN and CDR2 SVGIG (reference sequence). The V gene lost 0 bases and the J gene lost 9 bases, with 12 bases spanning the gap. The CDR3 consists of 14 residues. The CDR3, as DNA: TGTGCCTGGAGTGTTGGGGGGGCCCGTTCACCCCTCCACTTT. Its translation: CAWSVGGARSPLHF.

The table lists this clonotype with many counts. This chain joins TRBV3-1 and TRBJ1-1; tentative D call: TRBD1 (6 bases). Germline CDR1 LGHDT, CDR2 YNNKEL (reference sequence). Deletions cut 0 bases from V and 3 bases from J, with 14 bases between. This CDR3 is built from 16 residues. CDR3 loop: CASSQDKGVAHTEAFF. CDR3 DNA sequence: TGTGCCAGCAGCCAAGATAAGGGGGTGGCCCACACTGAAGCTTTCTTT.

On this clonotype itself: Since a much larger clone is just one base distant, this may be a read error. This chain links TRBV7-2 with TRBJ2-2, with D unresolved. CDR3 length equals 15 residues. The ends were cut back, 0 bases at V and 3 bases at J, with 8 bases in the middle. CDR1 and CDR2 from the germline V gene are SGHTA and FQGNSA. Here the CDR3 reads CASSLAPADTGELFF. The CDR3 coding sequence is TGTGCCAGCAGCTTAGCGCCAGCTGACACCGGGGAGCTGTTTTTT.

This sequence joins TRBV20-1 and TRBJ1-1; 8 positions match TRBD1. Germline V gene sequence: CDR1 DFQATT, CDR2 SNEGSKA (reference sequence). V gave up 8 bases and J gave up 10 bases; unmatched junction bases: 12. This CDR3 spans 12 amino acids. The CDR3 DNA follows: TGCAGTCCCTACATCGGACAGGGTGGAGCTTTCTTT. Translating gives CSPYIGQGGAFF.

This clonotype was recorded at least ten times. CDR3 in amino acids: CASISPGAIEAFF. The CDR3 DNA sequence: TGTGCCAGCATTAGCCCCGGGGCCATTGAAGCTTTCTTT. The rearrangement uses TRBV6-1 and TRBJ1-1, with D perhaps matching TRBD1 (5 bases). Germline values: CDR1 MNHNS, CDR2 SASEGT. Trimming removed 7 bases from V and 7 bases from J, with 16 bases in between. The CDR3 spans 13 residues.

The chain employs TRBV20-1 and TRBJ2-7, with a weak D call TRBD2 (5 bases). The length of the CDR3 is 13 residues. Germline V gene lookup returns CDR1 DFQATT and CDR2 SNEGSKA (reference sequence). Trimming took off 0 bases at V and 0 bases at J, with 6 bases between the two ends. The DNA of the CDR3 is TGCAGTGCTAGAGAACTAGTCTCCTACGAGCAGTACTTC. It encodes CSARELVSYEQYF.

In the case of this clonotype: Possible read error: a much larger clone is one base away. The chain has TRBV29-1 and TRBJ1-2; D may be TRBD1 (5 bases). This CDR3 is built from 12 residues. Germline values: CDR1 SQVTM, CDR2 ANQGSEA. With 5 bases removed from V and 5 bases from J, the gap between germline ends came to 12 bases. DNA for the CDR3: TGCAGCGTTCCCGACAGTCAGTATGGCTACACCTTC. Translation: CSVPDSQYGYTF.

This clonotype showed up many times. This chain links TRBV6-1 with TRBJ1-1; possibly TRBD1 for D (6 bases). The CDR3 totals 15 residues. Germline V gives CDR1 MNHNS, CDR2 SASEGT. Trimming pared 5 bases from V and 2 bases from J, leaving 15 bases between. The CDR3 spells CASSHLGGTNTEAFF. CDR3 bases: TGTGCCAGCAGTCATCTGGGGGGGACAAACACTGAAGCTTTCTTT.

Note on this clonotype: A much more abundant neighbour one base away suggests this may be a read error. V and J are TRBV5-1 and TRBJ1-1; no definite D call. Germline values: CDR1 SGHRS, CDR2 YFSETQ. This CDR3 is built from 11 residues. The CDR3 nucleotides are TGCGCCAGCAGCTTGAAGGGTGAATCTTTCTTT. Residues: CASSLKGESFF.

This clonotype has more than one count but fewer than ten. DNA for the CDR3: TGTGCCAGTAGTATAAACAGGGGAGAGACTGAAGCTTTCTTT. This translates into CASSINRGETEAFF. The V call is TRBV19, the J call TRBJ1-1; 7 nucleotides align to TRBD1. CDR3 length equals 14 residues. Germline CDR1 is LNHDA and CDR2 is SQIVND (reference sequence). Trimming took 2 bases from V and 5 from J; bases not matched to a gene: 5.

This clonotype was counted many times. This chain links TRBV2 with TRBJ2-7; TRBD2 aligns across 8 bases. The trim removed 10 bases at V and 0 bases at J, leaving 5 bases unmatched. The CDR3 covers 13 residues. The germline V gene encodes CDR1 SNHLY and CDR2 FYNNEI. Here the CDR3 reads CATGLVPSYEQYF. CDR3 coding DNA: TGTGCCACGGGACTAGTTCCCTCCTACGAGCAGTACTTC. Complete variable domain (other parts from reference TRBV2 and TRBJ2-7): EPEVTQTPSHQVTQMGQEVILRCVPISNHLYFYWYRQILGQKVEFLVSFYNNEISEKSEIFDDQFSVERPDGSNFTLKIRSTKLEDSAMYFCATGLVPSYEQYFGPGTRLTVT.